The 30 T cell receptor beta chains given below trace back to one sample, sequenced in a study of Ad26.COV2.S vaccination and SARS-CoV-2 variants. Indicated treatment: 15 to 20 received Ad26.COV2.S at low or high dose, single or two shots; several received placebo; per-sample allocation not given. Material that was analyzed had been drawn on day 63 after the first vaccine or placebo injection. This table comes from immunoSEQ multiplex PCR, and its TCRdb copy is limited to in-frame clones, with some not included. The sample lists some 340,000 clones, around 83% occurring once. The source material was peripheral blood, sampled in a trial of Ad26.COV2.S vaccine versus placebo. The receptors were gathered from a person between 18 and 59 years old who received the Ad26.COV2.S COVID-19 vaccine or a placebo.

This rearrangement joins TRBV6-5 to TRBJ1-5; possibly TRBD1 for D (6 bases). The CDR3 runs to 15 residues. The germline V and J ends were trimmed by 2 bases and 11 bases, with 19 bases remaining between them. The germline V gene has CDR1 MNHEY and CDR2 SVGAGI. CDR3 sequence: CASSYQGGPGESQHF. The CDR3 bases are TGTGCCAGCAGTTACCAAGGGGGGCCGGGGGAGTCCCAGCATTTT.

The V and J genes are TRBV10-1 and TRBJ2-7; 7 bases line up with TRBD1. Germline V CDR1 and CDR2: WNHNN, SYGVQD (reference sequence). CDR3 length equals 15 residues. Germline trimming cut 5 bases from V and 1 base from J; bases unmatched to any gene: 8. CDR3 residues: CASSTGDRGSYEQYF. DNA of the CDR3: TGCGCCAGCAGTACAGGGGACCGCGGTTCCTACGAGCAGTACTTC.

V and J are TRBV19 and TRBJ1-6; D unresolved. Deletions cut 1 base from V and 0 bases from J, with 4 bases between. Germline lookup yields CDR1 LNHDA and CDR2 SQIVND (reference sequence). The CDR3 length is 15 residues. The CDR3 loop reads CASSIGGSYNSPLHF. In nucleotides, the CDR3 is TGTGCCAGTAGTATAGGGGGCTCCTATAATTCACCCCTCCACTTT.

This clone was recorded once. The chain links TRBV30 to TRBJ1-5, with TRBD1 as a possible D gene (6 bases). The CDR3 is made up of 13 amino acids. With 4 bases removed from V and 7 bases from J, the gap between germline ends came to 14 bases. Germline CDR1 reads GTSNPN; CDR2 reads SVGIG (reference sequence). The CDR3 loop reads CAWMAGGGQPQHF. The CDR3 DNA is TGTGCCTGGATGGCCGGGGGCGGACAGCCCCAGCATTTT. The whole variable domain, remainder taken from reference TRBV30 and TRBJ1-5, is SQTIHQWPATLVQPVGSPLSLECTVEGTSNPNLYWYRQAAGRGLQLLFYSVGIGQISSEVPQNLSASRPQDRQFILSSKKLLLSDSGFYLCAWMAGGGQPQHFGDGTRLSIL.

The J gene is TRBJ2-3, the V gene TRBV5-4; possibly TRBD1 for D (6 bases). Trimming removed 7 bases at V and 0 bases at J, with 9 bases between. Germline V gene lookup returns CDR1 SGHNT and CDR2 YYREEE (reference sequence). This CDR3 contains 13 residues. The CDR3 nucleotides read TGTGCCAGCTCCGGACAGAGCACAGATACGCAGTATTTT. Translated, it gives CASSGQSTDTQYF. Full variable domain (rest looked up from reference TRBV5-4 and TRBJ2-3): ETGVTQSPTHLIKTRGQQVTLRCSSQSGHNTVSWYQQALGQGPQFIFQYYREEENGRGNFPPRFSGLQFPNYSSELNVNALELDDSALYLCASSGQSTDTQYFGPGTRLTVL.

This clone appeared once. Other nucleotide sequences from this sample produce the same CDR3. J is TRBJ1-4 and V is TRBV7-2; 10 positions match TRBD1. This CDR3 is 15 amino acids long. J lost 6 bases, V lost 5 bases, and 6 bases had no gene match. Per germline, CDR1 SGHTA and CDR2 FQGNSA. Here the CDR3 reads CASSGTGTGDEKLFF. In nucleotides, the CDR3 is TGTGCCAGCAGCGGAACCGGGACAGGGGATGAAAAACTGTTTTTT.

The V gene is TRBV7-2, the J gene TRBJ1-2; weak D call: TRBD1 (5 bases). The V gene lost 5 bases and the J gene lost 6 bases, with 13 bases spanning the gap. CDR1 is SGHTA and CDR2 is FQGNSA in the germline V gene. There are 13 residues in the CDR3. CDR3 sequence reads: CASSPGGVHGYTF. The CDR3 region has the DNA TGTGCCAGCAGCCCGGGGGGGGTCCATGGCTACACCTTC.

The chain links TRBV6-5 to TRBJ2-3, with D perhaps TRBD1 or TRBD2 (5 bases each). Germline V gene data show CDR1 as MNHEY and CDR2 as SVGAGI. Between the trimmed V and J ends, which lost 7 bases and 1 base, there was a span of 12 bases. The length of the CDR3 is 14 residues. CDR3 nucleotide sequence: TGTGCCAGCACCCCGCGAGGGGGCACAGATACGCAGTATTTT. Encoded protein: CASTPRGGTDTQYF.

The genes are TRBV7-2 and TRBJ2-3, with TRBD2 matching 10 bases. CDR3 size: 17 residues. Trimming removed 3 bases from V and 4 bases from J; junction bases left unmatched: 10. Per germline, CDR1 SGHTA and CDR2 FQGNSA. The CDR3 bases are TGTGCCAGCAGCTTCCGACCTAGCGGGGGAGGGTCAGATACGCAGTATTTT. Its translation: CASSFRPSGGGSDTQYF.

The chain combines TRBV6-6 with TRBJ2-5; tentatively, D is TRBD1 or TRBD2 (5 bases each). CDR1 is MNHNY and CDR2 is SVGAGI in the germline V gene (reference sequence). V shed 6 bases and J shed 5 bases, with 19 bases lying between them. CDR3 length equals 15 residues. The CDR3 spells CASSPPTGTGETQYF. The CDR3 nucleotides read TGTGCCAGCAGCCCCCCTACCGGGACGGGGGAGACCCAGTACTTC.

This chain joins TRBV19 and TRBJ1-1; D is uncertain. V gave up 3 bases and J gave up 4 bases, with 6 bases separating them. CDR1 is LNHDA and CDR2 is SQIVND in the germline V gene (reference sequence). This CDR3 region has 12 residues. The CDR3: CASSMWGTEAFF. CDR3 coding DNA: TGTGCCAGTAGTATGTGGGGCACTGAAGCTTTCTTT.

V usage is TRBV15 and J usage is TRBJ2-7; perhaps TRBD2 as D (8 bases). In germline, CDR1 is LNHNV, CDR2 YYDKDF (reference sequence). This CDR3 has 20 residues. Trimming left V 6 bases short and J 0 bases short, with 30 bases between. The CDR3 sequence: CATRPSGVVSGTDSSYEQYF. The CDR3 nucleotides read TGTGCCACCAGACCTTCCGGAGTGGTTAGCGGGACAGATAGCTCCTACGAGCAGTACTTC. Full variable domain (rest looked up from reference TRBV15 and TRBJ2-7): DAMVIQNPRYQVTQFGKPVTLSCSQTLNHNVMYWYQQKSSQAPKLLFHYYDKDFNNEADTPDNFQSRRPNTSFCFLDIRSPGLGDTAMYLCATRPSGVVSGTDSSYEQYFGPGTRLTVT.

This clone was counted once. The CDR3 region has the DNA TGTGCCAGCTCACCCACAGGGACTGAAGCTTTCTTT. Encoded protein: CASSPTGTEAFF. The chain joins TRBV18 to TRBJ1-1, with D maybe TRBD1 (6 bases). Germline V gene sequence: CDR1 KGHSH, CDR2 LQKENI. This CDR3 contains 12 residues. Trimming cost V 3 bases and J 5 bases, with 7 bases left between them.

The V call is TRBV3-1 (or the pseudogene TRBV3-2), the J call TRBJ1-2; unclear D gene. Germline values: CDR1 LGHDT, CDR2 YNNKEL (reference sequence). The CDR3 has 16 residues. The V gene lost 0 bases and the J gene lost 6 bases, with 17 bases spanning the gap. CDR3 amino acids: CASSQDQVVRSNGYTF. The CDR3 DNA sequence: TGTGCCAGCAGCCAAGATCAGGTCGTAAGGTCAAATGGCTACACCTTC.

In DNA, the CDR3 is TGTGCCAGCAGTTTACGAGGGGCACAAAAGGTGTCCCCCTACGAGCAGTACTTC. Protein sequence: CASSLRGAQKVSPYEQYF. The chain employs TRBV27 and TRBJ2-7; the D gene could be TRBD1 or TRBD2 (5 bases each). Trimming took off 2 bases at V and 2 bases at J, with 22 bases between the two ends. Germline V gives CDR1 MNHEY, CDR2 SMNVEV (reference sequence). CDR3 size: 18 residues.

The gene calls are TRBV15 and TRBJ2-6; D possibly matches TRBD1 or TRBD2 (6 bases each). Germline CDR1 is LNHNV and CDR2 is YYDKDF (reference sequence). This CDR3 comprises 17 residues. With 2 bases removed from V and 1 base from J, the gap between germline ends came to 12 bases. CDR3 bases: TGTGCCACCAGCAGAACAAAAGGGGGGTCTGGGGCCAACGTCCTGACTTTC. Amino acids: CATSRTKGGSGANVLTF.

This chain connects TRBV7-2 to TRBJ2-4, with 10 positions matching TRBD1. Germline V gene sequence: CDR1 SGHTA, CDR2 FQGNSA. After removal of 6 bases from V and 3 bases from J, the junction contained 8 bases not matched to a gene. This CDR3 comprises 16 residues. The CDR3 reads CASSRLWTGGKNIQYF. DNA for the CDR3: TGTGCCAGCAGTCGACTTTGGACAGGGGGCAAAAACATTCAGTACTTC.

This clone was counted between two and nine times. The gene calls are TRBV5-1 and TRBJ1-2, with 9 bases that match TRBD1. The CDR3 is 14 amino acids. In germline, CDR1 is SGHRS, CDR2 YFSETQ. J was trimmed by 8 bases and V by 4 bases; bases with no gene match: 9. As DNA, the CDR3 is TGCGCCAGCAGCCTCCGGGGGGACAGGGAAGGCTACACCTTC. Protein: CASSLRGDREGYTF.

V and J are TRBV7-9 and TRBJ2-1, with D possibly matching TRBD2 (7 bases). V gave up 10 bases and J gave up 5 bases, with 15 bases separating them. The germline gives CDR1 SEHNR, CDR2 FQNEAQ (reference sequence). CDR3 length: 13 amino acids. CDR3 residues: CATKAGTNNEQFF. As DNA, the CDR3 is TGTGCCACAAAAGCGGGGACAAACAATGAGCAGTTCTTC.

The rearrangement uses TRBV7-8 and TRBJ2-1, with TRBD2 as a possible D gene (6 bases). CDR1 is SGHVS and CDR2 is FQNEAQ in the germline V gene. This CDR3 is 13 amino acids long. Trimming removed 5 bases from V and 14 bases from J, with 19 bases in between. CDR3 loop: CASSPREEGSEFF. The CDR3, as DNA: TGTGCCAGCAGCCCTAGGGAGGAGGGTTCTGAGTTCTTC.

This chain links TRBV5-1 with TRBJ1-1; D not certain. The CDR3 is made up of 15 amino acids. CDR1 is SGHRS and CDR2 is YFSETQ in the germline V gene. The ends were cut back, 4 bases at V and 0 bases at J, with 13 bases in the middle. The CDR3 nucleotides read TGCGCCAGCAGCCCCGGACCCACCCTGAACACTGAAGCTTTCTTT. This codes for CASSPGPTLNTEAFF.

The J gene is TRBJ2-1, the V gene TRBV9; maybe TRBD1 (6 bases). Germline V CDR1 and CDR2: SGDLS, YYNGEE. Trimming cost V 10 bases and J 4 bases, with 18 bases left between them. The CDR3 length is 14 residues. The CDR3 sequence: CASGFGGVYNEQFF. CDR3 DNA: TGTGCCTCCGGATTTGGGGGCGTGTACAATGAGCAGTTCTTC. Together with reference TRBV9 and TRBJ2-1, the CDR3 gives the full variable domain: DSGVTQTPKHLITATGQRVTLRCSPRSGDLSVYWYQQSLDQGLQFLIQYYNGEERAKGNILERFSAQQFPDLHSELNLSSLELGDSALYFCASGFGGVYNEQFFGPGTRLTVL.

V gene TRBV3-1 (or the pseudogene TRBV3-2) combines with J gene TRBJ2-5, with D possibly being TRBD2 (6 bases). The germline V gene encodes CDR1 LGHDT and CDR2 YNNKEL (reference sequence). The CDR3 consists of 15 residues. Trimming stripped 1 base from V and 0 bases from J, with 9 bases between. CDR3 coding DNA: TGTGCCAGCAGCCAAGCCGCGGGGTACCAAGAGACCCAGTACTTC. Its protein is CASSQAAGYQETQYF.

The CDR3 spells CATGDRSTNEKLFF. CDR3 sequence (DNA): TGTGCCACGGGGGACAGATCGACTAATGAAAAACTGTTTTTT. This chain links TRBV10-3 with TRBJ1-4; TRBD1 agrees at 7 bases. The V and J ends lost 10 bases and 2 bases, in that order; junction bases with no gene match: 7. The germline CDR1 and CDR2 sequences are ENHRY and SYGVKD. The CDR3 runs 14 residues.

The chain uses TRBV2 and TRBJ1-5; 9 bases align to TRBD1. Germline V lookup: CDR1 SNHLY, CDR2 FYNNEI. This CDR3 is built from 16 residues. J gave up 2 bases and V 2 bases, and 4 bases lay outside the gene matches. The CDR3 nucleotides read TGTGCCAGCAGTGAAAGGGGGGACAGGGGCAATCAGCCCCAGCATTTT. Residues: CASSERGDRGNQPQHF.

This CDR3 is CASSYSRSSRTDEQYF. The CDR3 DNA reads as TGTGCCAGCAGTTACTCGAGGTCTTCTAGAACGGACGAGCAGTACTTC. This sequence joins TRBV6-5 and TRBJ2-7; no clear D. This CDR3 is 16 amino acids long. V was trimmed by 0 bases and J by 5 bases, leaving 17 bases between them. Germline V gene lookup returns CDR1 MNHEY and CDR2 SVGAGI.

In DNA, the CDR3 is TGCGCCAGCAGCCCGCCGCGGGTGAACTCCTACAATGAGCAGTTCTTC. Residues: CASSPPRVNSYNEQFF. The chain couples TRBV5-1 to TRBJ2-1; perhaps TRBD2 as D (5 bases). CDR1 and CDR2 from the germline V gene are SGHRS and YFSETQ. Trimming shortened V by 4 bases and J by 0 bases, and 14 bases separated the two germline ends. This CDR3 spans 16 amino acids.

J is TRBJ1-4 and V is TRBV7-9, with 7 positions matching TRBD1. Trimming at V came to 5 bases and at J to 6 bases, leaving 9 bases not matched to a gene. This CDR3 has 15 amino acids. Germline CDR1 and CDR2: SEHNR and FQNEAQ (reference sequence). CDR3: CASSGNRGPYEKLFF. CDR3 coding DNA: TGTGCCAGCAGCGGTAACAGGGGCCCCTATGAAAAACTGTTTTTT.

The gene calls are TRBV7-2 and TRBJ1-1; D uncertain. CDR1 is SGHTA, CDR2 FQGNSA, per germline. The CDR3 is made up of 12 amino acids. With 5 bases removed from V and 2 bases from J, the gap between germline ends came to 6 bases. CDR3 protein: CASSRRNTEAFF. DNA of the CDR3: TGTGCCAGCAGCCGAAGAAACACTGAAGCTTTCTTT.

This chain joins TRBV20-1 and TRBJ2-1, with 11 bases identical to TRBD2. CDR1 and CDR2 (germline): DFQATT, SNEGSKA (reference sequence). The CDR3 spans 16 residues. V gave up 3 bases and J gave up 12 bases; unmatched junction bases: 16. CDR3 in amino acids: CSASYKLAGVFIGQFF. CDR3 DNA: TGCAGTGCTAGTTATAAACTAGCGGGGGTTTTTATTGGGCAGTTCTTC.